The clone carrying this T cell receptor (beta chain) was observed a single time. Its specificity is not known. The data originate from a study of T cell clones after liver transplantation. About the study: Three of the eight recipients were HCV-positive; the rest had non-autoimmune, non-viral transplant indications. Subjects received no induction therapy and standard immunosuppression until randomization at 12-24 months post-transplant. Findings and caveats of the study: These preliminary findings come from unstandardized post-transplant sampling times. Graft donor-reactive T cells possibly entered the graft instead of undergoing deletion.

The V gene lost 0 bases and the J gene lost 0 bases, with 12 bases spanning the gap. Germline V CDR1 and CDR2: SGHRS, YFSETQ. The CDR3 consists of 16 residues. Generated by immunoSEQ multiplex PCR, the TCRdb table keeps only in-frame clones and is missing some. The table lists under 130,000 clones, about 81% of them singletons, with 2.5% to 3% in the top ten. The J gene is TRBJ1-1, the V gene TRBV5-1, with TRBD1 as a possible D gene (6 bases). Specimen: CD4+ T cells from blood, collected around 44 months after liver transplant. The receptor was isolated from a human patient who received a liver transplant. Some of these T cells may belong to the graft donor. The CDR3 DNA follows: TGCGCCAGCAGCTTGGGTGGGAACAGGGTGAACACTGAAGCTTTCTTT. Translated, it gives CASSLGGNRVNTEAFF.